The 18 T cell receptor beta chains reported below all come from one sample, sequenced in a study of blood T cell repertoires in COVID-19. Produced via immunoSEQ multiplex PCR; TCRdb's table is partial and in-frame only. The sample holds 170,000 or so clones, 90% seen once. The sample was peripheral blood. The receptors shown here come from a man in his fifties or sixties with acute or convalescent COVID-19.

This rearrangement joins TRBV7-2 to TRBJ2-2, with D hard to call. The V gene's germline CDR1 is SGHTA and CDR2 FQGNSA. This CDR3 is 12 amino acids long. The ends were cut back, 5 bases at V and 3 bases at J, with 4 bases in the middle. The CDR3 region has the DNA TGTGCCAGCAGCCACTACACCGGGGAGCTGTTTTTT. Residues: CASSHYTGELFF.

The rearrangement joins TRBV13 to TRBJ2-5; 7 nucleotides agree with TRBD1. The ends lost 5 bases at V and 3 bases at J; junction bases unmatched: 6. The CDR3 has 14 residues. From germline, CDR1 is PRHDT and CDR2 FYEKMQ (reference sequence). DNA for the CDR3: TGTGCCAGCAGCCCTACGGGGACAGAAGAGACCCAGTACTTC. Translated: CASSPTGTEETQYF. Based on the CDR3 plus reference TRBV13 and TRBJ2-5, the full variable domain is AAGVIQSPRHLIKEKRETATLKCYPIPRHDTVYWYQQGPGQDPQFLISFYEKMQSDKGSIPDRFSAQQFSDYHSELNMSSLELGDSALYFCASSPTGTEETQYFGPGTRLLVL.

The gene calls are TRBV6-2 or TRBV6-3 and TRBJ2-4; D is possibly TRBD1 (5 bases). CDR3 size: 15 residues. V shed 6 bases and J shed 1 base, with 13 bases lying between them. Germline values: CDR1 MNHEY, CDR2 SVGEGT. CDR3: CASSPVGAAKNIQYF. DNA of the CDR3: TGTGCCAGCAGCCCCGTTGGGGCGGCCAAAAACATTCAGTACTTC.

The genes are TRBV2 and TRBJ2-5; the match to TRBD2 covers 8 bases. V trimming: 4 bases; J trimming: 5 bases; junction bases outside the gene matches: 6. The CDR3 runs 14 residues. Germline loops: CDR1 SNHLY, CDR2 FYNNEI. CDR3 residues: CASSVSGGEETQYF. The DNA of the CDR3 is TGTGCCAGCAGTGTATCCGGGGGGGAGGAGACCCAGTACTTC.

The rearrangement links TRBV7-9 to TRBJ1-2, with 7 bases aligning to TRBD1. CDR1 is SEHNR and CDR2 is FQNEAQ in the germline V gene (reference sequence). The CDR3 contains 14 residues. V shed 2 bases, J shed 4 bases, and the junction held 4 bases outside the gene matches. The CDR3, as DNA: TGTGCCAGCAGCTTAAAGGGGGCCGGCTATGGCTACACCTTC. Amino acids: CASSLKGAGYGYTF.

This sequence joins TRBV15 and TRBJ1-2; D is possibly TRBD1 (6 bases). CDR1 LNHNV and CDR2 YYDKDF come from the germline V gene (reference sequence). The CDR3 consists of 15 residues. V gave up 0 bases and J gave up 4 bases, with 12 bases separating them. CDR3 coding DNA: TGTGCCACCAGCAGAGATCAGCAGGGGACCTATGGCTACACCTTC. This codes for CATSRDQQGTYGYTF.

The V and J genes are TRBV27 and TRBJ2-1; 7 positions agree with TRBD2. This CDR3 region has 14 residues. The J segment lost 6 bases and the V segment lost 2 bases, leaving 4 bases of the junction unmatched. CDR1 and CDR2 from the germline V gene are MNHEY and SMNVEV (reference sequence). The CDR3 loop is CASSLLAALNEQFF. The CDR3 bases are TGTGCCAGCAGTTTACTAGCGGCCCTCAATGAGCAGTTCTTC.

The chain has TRBV10-2 and TRBJ2-1, with D possibly matching TRBD2 (6 bases). The ends were cut back, 1 base at V and 14 bases at J, with 9 bases in the middle. The CDR3 is 11 residues long. CDR1 WSHSY and CDR2 SAAADI come from the germline V gene. The CDR3 is CASSEFREEFF. The DNA for the CDR3 is TGCGCCAGCAGTGAGTTTAGGGAGGAGTTCTTC.

The rearrangement links TRBV6-5 to TRBJ2-7; possible D gene TRBD2, 5 bases. The CDR3 has 15 amino acids. Germline CDR1 is MNHEY and CDR2 is SVGAGI. V lost 0 bases and J lost 6, with 15 bases in between. This CDR3 is CASSYSKRPSTEQYF. The CDR3, as DNA: TGTGCCAGCAGTTACTCGAAGCGGCCCTCAACCGAGCAGTACTTC.

V is TRBV30 and J is TRBJ1-2; TRBD1 agrees at 7 bases. The CDR3 length is 12 residues. The V gene's germline CDR1 is GTSNPN and CDR2 SVGIG (reference sequence). The V segment lost 3 bases and the J segment 8 bases; nucleotides outside the gene matches: 6. The DNA of the CDR3 is TGTGCCTGGAGGACAGGGCTCGGGGGCTACACCTTC. This codes for CAWRTGLGGYTF.

The genes are TRBV10-3 and TRBJ2-7, with a weak D call TRBD1 (5 bases). Germline V CDR1 and CDR2: ENHRY, SYGVKD. Trimming took off 7 bases at V and 2 bases at J, with 9 bases between the two ends. The CDR3 contains 12 residues. The CDR3 DNA reads as TGTGCCATCACCCAGGGCGCCTACGAGCAGTACTTC. Its protein is CAITQGAYEQYF.

The chain employs TRBV20-1 and TRBJ1-2; 9 bases map to TRBD1. J gave up 7 bases and V 6 bases, and 3 bases lay outside the gene matches. CDR1 is DFQATT, CDR2 SNEGSKA, per germline (reference sequence). The length of the CDR3 is 11 residues. CDR3 sequence: CSARDRAGYTF. CDR3 nucleotides: TGCAGTGCCAGGGACAGGGCTGGCTACACCTTC.

The V call is TRBV9, the J call TRBJ1-4; 7 positions match TRBD1. CDR3 length: 15 residues. V shed 0 bases and J 7 bases; nucleotides not matched to a gene: 6. Germline CDR1 SGDLS, CDR2 YYNGEE. In nucleotides, the CDR3 is TGTGCCAGCAGCGTAGGACAGGGCGTGACTGAAAAACTGTTTTTT. Encoded protein: CASSVGQGVTEKLFF.

The gene calls are TRBV4-2 and TRBJ2-1; 12 nucleotides align to TRBD2. Unmatched junction bases numbered 12, after V lost 3 bases and J lost 9 bases. The CDR3 is 17 residues long. Germline V CDR1 and CDR2: LGHNA, YNFKEQ. The CDR3 is CASSHGLAGGSPAEQFF. Written as DNA, the CDR3 is TGTGCCAGCAGCCATGGGCTAGCGGGGGGGAGTCCTGCTGAGCAGTTCTTC.

The chain couples TRBV12-2 to TRBJ2-5; the table assigns TRBD1, which was not confirmed against the DNA. TRBV12-2 is a documented pseudogene. This CDR3 has 17 residues. CDR3 amino acids: CASRLAMGQGAGETQYF. CDR3 nucleotides: TGTGCAAGTCGCTTAGCGATGGGACAGGGGGCGGGAGAGACCCAGTACTTC.

This clone occurred once. The genes are TRBV5-1 and TRBJ2-3, with TRBD1 matching over 7 bases. J lost 6 bases, V lost 0 bases, and 7 bases had no gene match. CDR1 and CDR2 from the germline V gene are SGHRS and YFSETQ. The CDR3 contains 15 residues. CDR3 DNA sequence: TGCGCCAGCAGCTTGGGGCAGGGGGTTATTGATACGCAGTATTTT. It encodes CASSLGQGVIDTQYF. The whole variable domain, filled in from reference TRBV5-1 and TRBJ2-3, reads KAGVTQTPRYLIKTRGQQVTLSCSPISGHRSVSWYQQTPGQGLQFLFEYFSETQRNKGNFPGRFSGRQFSNSRSEMNVSTLELGDSALYLCASSLGQGVIDTQYFGPGTRLTVL.

This sequence joins TRBV7-9 and TRBJ1-2; D is uncertain. Germline CDR1 SEHNR, CDR2 FQNEAQ (reference sequence). The CDR3 has 14 residues. With 7 bases removed from V and 0 bases from J, the gap between germline ends came to 12 bases. The CDR3 DNA sequence: TGTGCCAGCACCCGTTCTGGAGCTAACTATGGCTACACCTTC. This sequence encodes CASTRSGANYGYTF. Full variable domain (remainder filled in from reference TRBV7-9 and TRBJ1-2): DTGVSQNPRHKITKRGQNVTFRCDPISEHNRLYWYRQTLGQGPEFLTYFQNEAQLEKSRLLSDRFSAERPKGSFSTLEIQRTEQGDSAMYLCASTRSGANYGYTFGSGTRLTVV.

The CDR3 spells CASAQVLDSPLHF. For the CDR3, the DNA is TGTGCCAGCGCGCAGGTTTTAGATTCACCCCTCCACTTT. V usage is TRBV11-2 and J usage is TRBJ1-6; no reliable D call. This CDR3 spans 13 amino acids. V lost 8 bases and J 8 bases, leaving 13 bases between the germline ends. Germline V CDR1 and CDR2: SGHAT, FQNNGV. Together with reference TRBV11-2 and TRBJ1-6, the CDR3 gives the full variable domain: EAGVAQSPRYKIIEKRQSVAFWCNPISGHATLYWYQQILGQGPKLLIQFQNNGVVDDSQLPKDRFSAERLKGVDSTLKIQPAKLEDSAVYLCASAQVLDSPLHFGNGTRLTVT.